The sequence of this T cell receptor beta chain was determined in a study of blood T cells in healthy people across ages. Study conclusions and caveats: The authors considered diversity estimates from one million T cells to be underestimates.

Alongside a J-beta primer mix, a sample-barcoded 5' primer served in a second PCR lasting 7 to 11 cycles. TCRdb processed the 5' RACE reads anew with MiXCR; each CDR3 protein has one entry. The sample has almost 1 million distinct CDR3 sequences, roughly half seen once. Comment on this clonotype: Its antigen is not identified.

The CDR3 spans 12 residues. After removal of 6 bases from V and 6 bases from J, the junction contained 1 base not matched to a gene. The germline V gene has CDR1 MNHEY and CDR2 SVGEGT. The clonotype was recovered from a woman aged 55-70 years in good health. The sequenced material came from blood. The V gene is TRBV6-2 or TRBV6-3, the J gene TRBJ2-7, with 11 bases identical to TRBD1. The DNA for the CDR3 is TGTGCCAGCAGGGACAGGGGGCTCGAGCAGTACTTC. It specifies CASRDRGLEQYF.